The 24 T cell receptor beta chains reported below all come from one sample, sequenced in a study of chronic HIV infection and antiretroviral therapy. MiXCR, run by TCRdb on the 5' RACE reads, gives a single entry per CDR3 protein. The sample holds 40,000 to 50,000 distinct CDR3 sequences, about 18% seen once. The sequencing sample was made of peripheral blood. Receptor source: an adult who had HIV and had not received antiretroviral therapy, or was an uninfected healthy control (not recorded which).

J is TRBJ2-7 and V is TRBV5-1; the D gene could be TRBD1 or TRBD2 (6 bases each). V lost 3 bases, J lost 4 bases, and 14 bases lay in between. Germline-derived CDR1 and CDR2 are SGHRS and YFSETQ. This CDR3 contains 14 residues. CDR3 residues: CASSWRGMMYEQYF. The DNA for the CDR3 is TGCGCCAGCAGCTGGAGGGGGATGATGTACGAGCAGTACTTC. The variable domain in full, with the rest retrieved from reference TRBV5-1 and TRBJ2-7, is KAGVTQTPRYLIKTRGQQVTLSCSPISGHRSVSWYQQTPGQGLQFLFEYFSETQRNKGNFPGRFSGRQFSNSRSEMNVSTLELGDSALYLCASSWRGMMYEQYFGPGTRLTVT.

This clonotype has just a few counts. The chain combines TRBV4-1 with TRBJ2-6; D is perhaps TRBD1 (6 bases). The CDR3 totals 17 residues. The ends were cut back, 0 bases at V and 1 base at J, with 10 bases in the middle. Germline V gene sequence: CDR1 MGHRA, CDR2 YSYEKL. CDR3 in amino acids: CASSQDPQGSGANVLTF. The CDR3 DNA follows: TGCGCCAGCAGCCAAGACCCCCAGGGGTCTGGGGCCAACGTCCTGACTTTC.

This clonotype was seen a handful of times. The V and J genes are TRBV10-3 and TRBJ1-5; D is unresolved. V was cut by 8 bases and J by 0 bases, with 8 bases left in between. The CDR3 is 13 residues long. Germline CDR1 reads ENHRY; CDR2 reads SYGVKD. CDR3 sequence (DNA): TGTGCCATCTCCGGTGATAGCAATCAGCCCCAGCATTTT. Amino acids: CAISGDSNQPQHF.

The CDR3 reads CASSLGTSGNTDTQYF. Written as DNA, the CDR3 is TGTGCCAGCAGCTTAGGAACTAGCGGAAACACAGATACGCAGTATTTT. The J gene is TRBJ2-3, the V gene TRBV7-3; 8 bases match TRBD2. Germline V gives CDR1 SGHTA, CDR2 FQGTGA. With V trimmed by 2 bases and J by 2 bases, 6 bases remained unmatched. This CDR3 contains 16 residues.

This clonotype turned up a few times. V gene TRBV3-1 combines with J gene TRBJ1-2, with D maybe TRBD1 (6 bases). Germline CDR1 LGHDT, CDR2 YNNKEL (reference sequence). CDR3 size: 13 residues. V was shortened by 6 bases and J by 6 bases, with 14 bases between the two germline ends. CDR3: CASRGGERDGYTF. The CDR3, as DNA: TGTGCCAGCAGGGGGGGCGAGAGAGATGGCTACACCTTC.

This clonotype was picked up a small number of times. The chain employs TRBV6-5 and TRBJ2-1; D remains ambiguous. V dropped 3 bases and J dropped 10 bases, with 10 bases sitting between them. The V gene's germline CDR1 is MNHEY and CDR2 SVGAGI. This CDR3 region has 12 residues. The CDR3 region is CASSYDFQEQFF. DNA of the CDR3: TGTGCCAGCAGTTATGACTTTCAGGAGCAGTTCTTC.

This clonotype has only a few counts. The rearrangement links TRBV18 to TRBJ1-4; D ambiguous. Trimming pared 4 bases from V and 0 bases from J, leaving 9 bases between. The CDR3 runs 15 residues. Germline-derived CDR1 and CDR2 are KGHSH and LQKENI. The CDR3: CASSQNLPTNEKLFF. In DNA form, the CDR3 reads TGTGCCAGCTCACAAAACCTCCCAACTAATGAAAAACTGTTTTTT. The full variable domain, with the rest looked up from reference TRBV18 and TRBJ1-4, is NAGVMQNPRHLVRRRGQEARLRCSPMKGHSHVYWYRQLPEEGLKFMVYLQKENIIDESGMPKERFSAEFPKEGPSILRIQQVVRGDSAAYFCASSQNLPTNEKLFFGSGTQLSVL.

The genes are TRBV2 and TRBJ2-1; TRBD2 aligns across 12 bases. The CDR3 spans 13 residues. V lost 10 bases and J lost 7; bases outside the gene matches: 5. From germline, CDR1 is SNHLY and CDR2 FYNNEI. CDR3 amino acids: CATSSGRVNEQFF. For the CDR3, the DNA is TGTGCCACCTCTAGCGGGAGGGTTAATGAGCAGTTCTTC.

This chain links TRBV4-1 with TRBJ2-7, with TRBD2 as a possible D gene (6 bases). CDR1 is MGHRA, CDR2 YSYEKL, per germline. Trimming stripped 2 bases from V and 2 bases from J, with 16 bases between. CDR3 size: 16 residues. In nucleotides, the CDR3 is TGCGCCAGCAGCCAATTACCGGGACTCCCAGCCTACGAGCAGTACTTC. Translation gives CASSQLPGLPAYEQYF.

The chain uses TRBV24-1 and TRBJ2-3; D unclear. The CDR3 totals 13 residues. From germline, CDR1 is KGHDR and CDR2 SFDVKD. The germline V and J ends were trimmed by 9 bases and 2 bases, with 11 bases remaining between them. CDR3 DNA: TGTGCCACCTCCAATGGGGTCACAGATACGCAGTATTTT. Its protein product is CATSNGVTDTQYF.

This chain connects TRBV27 to TRBJ1-2, with a possible D match to TRBD1 (6 bases). This CDR3 spans 16 amino acids. V dropped 0 bases and J dropped 5 bases, with 16 bases sitting between them. Germline V gene data show CDR1 as MNHEY and CDR2 as SMNVEV (reference sequence). The CDR3 loop is CASSLSPAGDLYGYTF. The CDR3 bases are TGTGCCAGCAGTTTATCCCCGGCAGGGGACCTTTATGGCTACACCTTC.

This clonotype was detected only a few times. The chain couples TRBV9 to TRBJ2-7; D may correspond to TRBD1 or TRBD2 (5 bases each). Germline-derived CDR1 and CDR2 are SGDLS and YYNGEE. The CDR3 contains 15 residues. V was cut by 4 bases and J by 2 bases, with 16 bases left in between. The CDR3 DNA reads as TGTGCCAGCAGCCCAGCTACTAGGGGCCCCTACGAGCAGTACTTC. The encoded protein is CASSPATRGPYEQYF.

This rearrangement joins TRBV30 to TRBJ2-6; D is possibly TRBD1 (6 bases). This CDR3 comprises 14 residues. V was cut by 7 bases and J by 0 bases, with 10 bases left in between. The germline V gene has CDR1 GTSNPN and CDR2 SVGIG (reference sequence). CDR3 sequence: CASTGLSGANVLTF. In DNA form, the CDR3 reads TGTGCCTCGACAGGCCTCTCTGGGGCCAACGTCCTGACTTTC.

V is TRBV20-1 and J is TRBJ2-7, with TRBD2 as a possible D gene (6 bases). Trimming pared 1 base from V and 4 bases from J, leaving 23 bases between. This CDR3 is built from 17 residues. CDR1 is DFQATT, CDR2 SNEGSKA, per germline (reference sequence). The CDR3 DNA is TGCAGTGCTAGAGGGGACCCCTGGGGGGAGGCCTGGTACGAGCAGTACTTC. Its protein is CSARGDPWGEAWYEQYF.

This clonotype showed up just a few times. The chain has TRBV7-2 and TRBJ1-1; D perhaps matches TRBD1 (5 bases). CDR3 length: 15 amino acids. Germline loops: CDR1 SGHTA, CDR2 FQGNSA. Trimming left V 2 bases short and J 2 bases short, with 12 bases between. CDR3 loop: CASSLWSTVNTEAFF. As DNA, the CDR3 is TGTGCCAGCAGCTTATGGTCGACAGTTAACACTGAAGCTTTCTTT.

V is TRBV7-6 and J is TRBJ1-3; D uncertain. This CDR3 has 11 residues. Trimming pared 5 bases from V and 8 bases from J, leaving 7 bases between. Looked up from germline, CDR1 is SGHVS and CDR2 is FNYEAQ. CDR3: CASSQRDTIYF. The DNA of the CDR3 is TGTGCCAGCAGCCAGCGGGACACCATATATTTT.

The chain uses TRBV7-9 and TRBJ2-7; the D gene is possibly TRBD2 (7 bases). CDR3 length: 16 residues. Germline lookup yields CDR1 SEHNR and CDR2 FQNEAQ (reference sequence). V was shortened by 5 bases and J by 0 bases, with 17 bases between the two germline ends. The CDR3 region has the DNA TGTGCCAGCAGCACCGAGGGGGGGCCGAGCTCCTACGAGCAGTACTTC. This gives the protein CASSTEGGPSSYEQYF.

The chain has TRBV29-1 and TRBJ2-7, with TRBD2 matching over 8 bases. Germline CDR1 SQVTM, CDR2 ANQGSEA. V lost 4 bases and J lost 5; bases outside the gene matches: 4. This CDR3 region has 12 residues. In nucleotides, the CDR3 is TGCAGCGTTGGGACTAGCTGGAACGAGCAGTACTTC. It encodes CSVGTSWNEQYF.

The chain links TRBV9 to TRBJ2-7; 7 bases line up with TRBD2. This CDR3 contains 12 residues. The V segment lost 0 bases and the J segment 8 bases; nucleotides outside the gene matches: 2. Germline V lookup: CDR1 SGDLS, CDR2 YYNGEE. CDR3 in amino acids: CASSVERGKQYF. CDR3 nucleotides: TGTGCCAGCAGCGTAGAGCGGGGTAAGCAGTACTTC. The full variable domain, completed using reference TRBV9 and TRBJ2-7, is DSGVTQTPKHLITATGQRVTLRCSPRSGDLSVYWYQQSLDQGLQFLIQYYNGEERAKGNILERFSAQQFPDLHSELNLSSLELGDSALYFCASSVERGKQYFGPGTRLTVT.

The gene calls are TRBV2 and TRBJ1-4, with 8 bases that match TRBD1. The V and J ends lost 10 bases and 0 bases, in that order; junction bases with no gene match: 10. Germline V gene data show CDR1 as SNHLY and CDR2 as FYNNEI. The CDR3 totals 16 residues. CDR3 protein: CATTRDRTATNEKLFF. The CDR3, as DNA: TGTGCCACAACGAGGGACAGGACTGCAACTAATGAAAAACTGTTTTTT.

This clonotype was seen ten or more times. This rearrangement joins TRBV29-1 to TRBJ2-5, with D possibly being TRBD1 or TRBD2 (6 bases each). The CDR3 is made up of 14 amino acids. Trimming shortened V by 0 bases and J by 5 bases, and 13 bases separated the two germline ends. Germline loops: CDR1 SQVTM, CDR2 ANQGSEA. CDR3 in DNA: TGCAGCGTTGAAGATCGAGGGGGGCTGGAGACCCAGTACTTC. Its protein is CSVEDRGGLETQYF.

CDR3 region: CASSSLGDAYNEQFF. CDR3 DNA sequence: TGTGCCAGCAGCTCCCTGGGGGATGCCTACAATGAGCAGTTCTTC. The chain has TRBV7-9 and TRBJ2-1; D possibly uses TRBD1 or TRBD2 (5 bases each). The germline V gene encodes CDR1 SEHNR and CDR2 FQNEAQ (reference sequence). V was cut by 4 bases and J by 2 bases, with 12 bases left in between. CDR3 length equals 15 residues.

The chain has TRBV11-1 and TRBJ2-1, with TRBD2 matching 7 bases. V lost 8 bases and J lost 14; bases outside the gene matches: 15. The CDR3 totals 13 residues. Germline CDR1 is SGHAT and CDR2 is FQDESV (reference sequence). The CDR3 DNA is TGTGCCAGCCGGGGGGATATTCGGGACCAGAAGTTCTTC. Translation: CASRGDIRDQKFF.

The chain couples TRBV3-1 to TRBJ1-4, with TRBD1 as a possible D gene (5 bases). CDR3 size: 15 residues. V lost 3 bases and J lost 8, with 16 bases in between. The germline V gene encodes CDR1 LGHDT and CDR2 YNNKEL (reference sequence). CDR3 protein: CASSQYRTFGEKLFF. Here the CDR3 DNA reads TGTGCCAGCAGCCAGTACAGGACCTTCGGGGAAAAACTGTTTTTT.